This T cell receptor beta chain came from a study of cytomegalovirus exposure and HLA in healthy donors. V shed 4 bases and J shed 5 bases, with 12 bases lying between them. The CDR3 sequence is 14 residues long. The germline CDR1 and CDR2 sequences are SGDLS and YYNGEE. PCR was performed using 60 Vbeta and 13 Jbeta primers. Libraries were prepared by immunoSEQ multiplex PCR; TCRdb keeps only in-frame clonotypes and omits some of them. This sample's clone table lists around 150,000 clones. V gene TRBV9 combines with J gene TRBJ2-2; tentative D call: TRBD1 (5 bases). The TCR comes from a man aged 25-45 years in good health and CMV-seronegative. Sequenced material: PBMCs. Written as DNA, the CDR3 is TGTGCCAGCAGCTCAGGGATCGGGACCGGGGAGCTGTTTTTT. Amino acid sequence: CASSSGIGTGELFF.